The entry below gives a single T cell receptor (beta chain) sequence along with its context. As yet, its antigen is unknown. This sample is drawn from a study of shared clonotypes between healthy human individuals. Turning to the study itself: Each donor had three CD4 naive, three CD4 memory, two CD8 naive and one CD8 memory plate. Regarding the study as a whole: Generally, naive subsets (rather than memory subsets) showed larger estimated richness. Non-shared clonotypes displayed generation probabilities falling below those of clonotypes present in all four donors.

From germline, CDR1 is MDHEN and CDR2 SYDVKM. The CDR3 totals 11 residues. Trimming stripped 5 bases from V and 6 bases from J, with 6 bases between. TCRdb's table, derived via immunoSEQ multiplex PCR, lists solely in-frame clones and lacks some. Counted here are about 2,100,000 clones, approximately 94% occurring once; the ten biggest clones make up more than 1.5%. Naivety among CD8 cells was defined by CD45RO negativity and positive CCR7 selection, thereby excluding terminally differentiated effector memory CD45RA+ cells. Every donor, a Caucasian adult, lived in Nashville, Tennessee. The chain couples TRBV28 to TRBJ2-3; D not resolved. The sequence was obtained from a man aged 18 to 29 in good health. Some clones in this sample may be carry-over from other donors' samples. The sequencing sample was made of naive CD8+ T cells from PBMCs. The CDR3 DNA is TGTGCCAGCAGTATCAGTGATACGCAGTATTTT. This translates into CASSISDTQYF.